This is a list of T cell receptor beta chains from one sample in a study of blood T cell repertoires in COVID-19. Assay used: immunoSEQ multiplex PCR; TCRdb lists only in-frame clones, some missing. The table lists 450,000 or so clones, 70% to 90% of them singletons. Sequenced input: peripheral blood. The source of these receptors is a woman in her 40s with COVID-19, enrolled during active disease. Both conserved end residues are part of each CDR3. A D gene is named only where the DNA matches it firmly. Clone sizes are given selectively: once, few, many, or a class where the clone is expanded.

TRBJ1-1 . TRBV7-3 . TGTGCCAGCAGTCGAGGAGTGATGAACACTGAAGCTTTCTTT CASSRGVMNTEAFF
TRBJ1-2 . TRBV10-3 . TGTGCCATCAGTGAGGTTTCGGGAAGAAGTGGCTACACCTTC CAISEVSGRSGYTF
TRBJ2-1 once TRBV5-5 . TGTGCCACCCAACTCAGGGACTTCGTCGGGGATGAGCAGTTCTTC CATQLRDFVGDEQFF
TRBJ1-1 once TRBV27 . TGTGCCAGCAGTTCCTATCCGGGACACCTGAACACTGAAGCTTTCTTT CASSSYPGHLNTEAFF
TRBJ1-2 . TRBV19 . TGTGCCAGTACCTTCACCTTTTCGGGGGAGGGTGGCTACACCTTC CASTFTFSGEGGYTF
TRBJ1-1 . TRBV4-3 . TGCGCCAGCAGCCAGGGACACTCGAACACTGAAGCTTTCTTT CASSQGHSNTEAFF
TRBJ1-3 once TRBV7-2 . TGTGCCAGCAGCTTGGAGGGTTTAGTCGGAAACACCATATATTTT CASSLEGLVGNTIYF
TRBJ2-5 . TRBV6-1 . TGTGCCAGCAGTGAAACCAGGGCCGTCGGGGAGACCCAGTACTTC CASSETRAVGETQYF
TRBJ2-1 . TRBV28 . TGTGCCAGCAGTTTAGCCGGGGGTGAGGTATACAATGAGCAGTTCTTC CASSLAGGEVYNEQFF
TRBJ1-2 . TRBV6-6 TRBD1 TGTGCCAGCAGTTACGGGACAGGGGTAGGCTACACCTTC CASSYGTGVGYTF
TRBJ1-6 . TRBV6-1 . TGTGCCAGCAGTGATTTGTTCGCCCTCCACTTT CASSDLFALHF
TRBJ1-5 . TRBV7-9 . TGTGCCAGCAGCAAAGACGGTTTCAATCAGCCCCAGCATTTT CASSKDGFNQPQHF
TRBJ1-1 . TRBV19 . TGTGCCAGTAGTATTGGAAGGGGAGGCACTGAAGCTTTCTTT CASSIGRGGTEAFF
TRBJ1-3 . TRBV28 . TGTGCCAGCAGTGCCGACAGATACACCATATATTTT CASSADRYTIYF
TRBJ1-1 . TRBV11-2 TRBD1 TGTGCCAGCAGCTCTCACAGGGGGCAGTCGAACACTGAAGCTTTCTTT CASSSHRGQSNTEAFF
TRBJ1-1 . TRBV25-1 TRBD1 TGTGCCAGCAGTAAAGATCCGGGACAGGGGAACACTGAAGCTTTCTTT CASSKDPGQGNTEAFF
TRBJ2-7 . TRBV5-1 . TGCGCCAGCAGCTTGGGGTTGAGAGGAATTCCCTACGAGCAGTACTTC CASSLGLRGIPYEQYF
TRBJ2-3 . TRBV6-2/TRBV6-3 . TGTGCCAGCAGTTCGACTCGAAATACGCAGTATTTT CASSSTRNTQYF
TRBJ1-4 . TRBV11-2 . TGTGCCAGCAGCTTAAGGCGGACTGCAACTAATGAAAAACTGTTTTTT CASSLRRTATNEKLFF
TRBJ2-6 . TRBV6-1 TRBD1 TGTGCCAGCAGTGGGAACAGGGGGCGCCCCTTTACTGGGGCCAACGTCCTGACTTTC CASSGNRGRPFTGANVLTF
TRBJ2-7 . TRBV24-1 . TGTGCCACCAGTGATTCCCGAGGCGAGCAGTACTTC CATSDSRGEQYF
TRBJ2-1 . TRBV28 TRBD2 TGTGCCAGCAGCCAACTAGCGGGGATCTACAATGAGCAGTTCTTC CASSQLAGIYNEQFF
TRBJ2-7 . TRBV7-2 TRBD2 TGTGCCAGCAGCTTTGGACTAGTCAGGTCCTACGAGCAGTACTTC CASSFGLVRSYEQYF
TRBJ2-1 . TRBV7-2 . TGTGCCAGCAGCTTACAGGGGAACCTCTACAATGAGCAGTTCTTC CASSLQGNLYNEQFF
TRBJ2-7 . TRBV9 TRBD2 TGTGCCAGCAGCCCCCGGGGGGTTCATTCCTACGAGCAGTACTTC CASSPRGVHSYEQYF
TRBJ1-5 . TRBV7-9 TRBD1 TGTGCCAGCAGCTTATTCCGACAGGGCTATAGCAATCAGCCCCAGCATTTT CASSLFRQGYSNQPQHF
TRBJ1-2 . TRBV18 . TGTGCCAGCTCACCACTCGAAGGACTAGTGTATGGCTACACCTTC CASSPLEGLVYGYTF
TRBJ1-5 . TRBV25-1 . TGTGCCATAGATAGTTGCAATCAGCCCCAGCATTTT CAIDSCNQPQHF
TRBJ1-5 . TRBV5-1 TRBD1 TGCGCCAGCAGCTTCCCTGACAGGGATGATCAGCCCCAGCATTTT CASSFPDRDDQPQHF
TRBJ1-5 . TRBV7-9 TRBD1 TGTGCCAGCAGCTCGGGGAAACAGGGGAATCAGCCCCAGCATTTT CASSSGKQGNQPQHF
TRBJ1-1 once TRBV25-1 . TGTGCCAGCAGTGATATGGGGGGGAACACTGAAGCTTTCTTT CASSDMGGNTEAFF
TRBJ1-1 . TRBV6-5 . TGTGCCAGCATCTGGGGGCCTAACACTGAAGCTTTCTTT CASIWGPNTEAFF
TRBJ1-3 . TRBV6-5 TRBD1 TGTGCCAGCAGACCGGACAGGGGCAGAAACACCATATATTTT CASRPDRGRNTIYF